The source of this T cell receptor (beta chain) is a study of OX40 agonist ivuxolimab in advanced cancers. Study overall: While on treatment, patients had intravenous ivuxolimab at 0.01 to 10 mg/kg every 2 weeks. Two cutaneous melanoma patients and one hepatocellular carcinoma patient, three in all, had partial responses. Past anti-PD-1, anti-PD-L1 or anti-CTLA-4 therapy was accepted, and 30% to 50% had received some.

Germline lookup yields CDR1 SGHVS and CDR2 FQNEAQ. There are 16 residues in the CDR3. V dropped 1 base and J dropped 2 bases, with 12 bases sitting between them. Some clones are missing from TCRdb's copy, which holds only in-frame ones; the method was immunoSEQ multiplex PCR. The sample has some 100,000 clones, roughly 80% seen once. On this clone itself: Its antigen is not identified.

Study results and limitations: Several nonresponders also turned out to have low normalized T-cell clonal expansion.

The chain recombines TRBV7-8 with TRBJ1-5; the D is unclear. The receptor comes from an adult with an advanced solid tumor such as melanoma, head and neck, liver or kidney cancer. Material: CD4+ or CD8+ T cells sorted from blood, obtained in a trial of the OX40 agonist ivuxolimab. CDR3: CASSLERVPGNQPQHF. Here the CDR3 DNA reads TGTGCCAGCAGCTTAGAACGTGTCCCGGGCAATCAGCCCCAGCATTTT.